Described below is a single TCR beta chain sequence and its context. Its target is unknown. Mismatch with germline at one junction end may stem from a read error. From blood CD8+ and CD4+ T cells, TCR beta sequences were generated. The patients serving as multiple sclerosis controls were treatment-naive. They had stable or active relapsing-remitting disease and fulfilled revised McDonald criteria. The CDR3 contains 12 residues. Germline V CDR1 and CDR2: SGHNT, YYREEE (reference sequence). The data are from a study of CD8 T cells in Susac syndrome. Regarding the study as a whole: The study acknowledged a relatively small number of individuals in its TCR sequencing and HLA analysis.

A quantity of 0.5 to 1 ug RNA underwent reverse transcription using random hexamers. Coverage of TCR beta CDR3 amplification by immunoSEQ multiplex PCR extended to 54 Vbeta and 13 Jbeta. Using its own MiXCR run on the immunoSEQ multiplex PCR reads, TCRdb lists one record per CDR3 protein. This sample carries approximately 120,000 distinct CDR3 sequences, 90% to 95% of them seen once, and the ten largest clones take approximately 0.31%. The genes are TRBV5-4 and TRBJ2-5, with D perhaps TRBD1 or TRBD2 (5 bases each). The clonotype comes from a human donor with multiple sclerosis. Sequencing used CD8+ T cells from PBMCs. CDR3 region: CASSFNRDPIDF. The CDR3 region has the DNA TGTGCCAGCAGCTTCAACCGGGACCCTATAGACTTC.